These 17 T cell receptor beta chains were all obtained from the same sample, sequenced in a study of CD8 T cells in ankylosing spondylitis (dated by TCRdb to about 2017). Libraries were constructed by 5' RACE. TCRdb names Illumina HiSeq 2500 as the instrument used. TCRdb took the public reads, trimmed them with fastp at Q25, ran MiXCR for clone calling and kept in-frame beta chains. Rows with a matching CDR3 protein are joined into one entry that keeps the most common DNA and genes. The sample has some 200,000 distinct CDR3 sequences on record, about 13% of them singletons. The ten biggest clones cover more than 15% of the sample. Sequencing input: blood, either unsorted or a sorted T cell fraction (not recorded which). All receptors derive from a male donor with ankylosing spondylitis or in good health (not recorded which).

V gene TRBV3-1 combines with J gene TRBJ1-1; D gene uncertain. The CDR3 has 15 amino acids. With 0 bases removed from V and 2 bases from J, the gap between germline ends came to 10 bases. The germline V gene has CDR1 LGHDT and CDR2 YNNKEL (reference sequence). CDR3 coding DNA: TGTGCCAGCAGCCAAGAAATAGGGATCAACACTGAAGCTTTCTTT. It is translated as CASSQEIGINTEAFF.

The rearrangement joins TRBV21-1 to TRBJ2-1; TRBD2 is the table's D call and was not checked against the DNA. TRBV21-1 is a recognized pseudogene. This CDR3 region has 19 residues. CDR3 DNA sequence: TGTGCCAGCAGCAAAACTCTAGCGGGGGGGTCGAGCTCCTACAATGAGCAGTTCTTC. Amino acids: CASSKTLAGGSSSYNEQFF.

The chain recombines TRBV27 with TRBJ2-7; D is possibly TRBD1 (6 bases). The germline gives CDR1 MNHEY, CDR2 SMNVEV (reference sequence). The CDR3 is 14 residues long. V lost 5 bases to trimming and J lost 2 bases, with 13 bases between them. In nucleotides, the CDR3 is TGTGCCAGCAGTACCTACAGGGATACCTACGAGCAGTACTTC. Translated, it gives CASSTYRDTYEQYF.

The table lists this clonotype with many counts. The CDR3 DNA reads TGTGCCAGCAGCTTGTGGGGTCCCGCAGATACGCAGTATTTT. Residues: CASSLWGPADTQYF. The V gene is TRBV11-2, the J gene TRBJ2-3; D not certain. CDR1 SGHAT and CDR2 FQNNGV come from the germline V gene. Trimming shortened V by 3 bases and J by 4 bases, and 11 bases separated the two germline ends. The CDR3 loop spans 14 amino acids.

This clonotype appeared many times. The chain uses TRBV12-3 or TRBV12-4 and TRBJ1-5; D call uncertain. V dropped 6 bases and J dropped 6 bases, with 12 bases sitting between them. CDR3 length: 13 amino acids. This chain's CDR3 is CASSLGVGQPQHF. The CDR3 DNA follows: TGTGCCAGCAGCCTTGGGGTCGGTCAGCCCCAGCATTTT.

A note on this clonotype: A read error may produce the germline difference seen at one junction end. The rearrangement uses TRBV20-1 and TRBJ1-2, with 7 positions matching TRBD1. The CDR3 consists of 14 residues. Germline values: CDR1 DFQATT, CDR2 SNEGSKA (reference sequence). The CDR3 spells CCARIPDRDYGYTF. In DNA form, the CDR3 reads TGCTGTGCTAGAATTCCCGACAGGGACTATGGCTACACCTTC.

V gene TRBV4-1 combines with J gene TRBJ2-3; D assignment may be TRBD1 or TRBD2 (5 bases each). Trimming left V 4 bases short and J 0 bases short, with 17 bases between. The CDR3 loop spans 17 amino acids. CDR1 is MGHRA and CDR2 is YSYEKL in the germline V gene. The CDR3 here is CASSPGPDMLSTDTQYF. The CDR3 DNA is TGCGCCAGCAGCCCGGGACCAGACATGCTTAGCACAGATACGCAGTATTTT.

The rearrangement joins TRBV6-5 to TRBJ2-1; TRBD1 is a possible D gene (5 bases). The CDR3 length is 13 residues. Germline loops: CDR1 MNHEY, CDR2 SVGAGI. V was pared by 4 bases and J by 6 bases, with 10 bases between. The CDR3 loop is CASSWQGSNEQFF. Written as DNA, the CDR3 is TGTGCCAGCAGTTGGCAGGGTAGCAATGAGCAGTTCTTC.

The chain links TRBV7-2 to TRBJ1-2, with D possibly TRBD1 on 5 matching bases. Germline-derived CDR1 and CDR2 are SGHTA and FQGNSA. This CDR3 is built from 16 residues. V gave up 4 bases and J gave up 3 bases, with 18 bases separating them. In DNA, the CDR3 is TGTGCCAGCAGCTCCTGGGGGACCCAAAAGGACTATGGCTACACCTTC. Amino acid sequence: CASSSWGTQKDYGYTF. The full variable domain, rest sourced from reference TRBV7-2 and TRBJ1-2, is GAGVSQSPSNKVTEKGKDVELRCDPISGHTALYWYRQSLGQGLEFLIYFQGNSAPDKSGLPSDRFSAERTGGSVSTLTIQRTQQEDSAVYLCASSSWGTQKDYGYTFGSGTRLTVV.

This clonotype was seen more than once but under ten times. This chain connects TRBV4-1 to TRBJ1-1, with a weak D call TRBD1 (5 bases). Trimming left V 3 bases short and J 11 bases short, with 13 bases between. The CDR3 spans 12 residues. Germline V lookup: CDR1 MGHRA, CDR2 YSYEKL. CDR3 bases: TGCGCCAGCAGCCAGGGAGGACACGGGGCTTTCTTT. Translation gives CASSQGGHGAFF.

This clonotype was seen a handful of times. The chain combines TRBV7-6 with TRBJ2-1, with 8 bases that match TRBD1. With 8 bases clipped from V and 3 bases from J, the junction kept 6 bases outside the gene matches. Looked up from germline, CDR1 is SGHVS and CDR2 is FNYEAQ. This CDR3 region has 14 residues. The CDR3 sequence: CASVPTGGYNEQFF. The CDR3 DNA reads TGTGCCAGCGTACCCACAGGGGGCTACAATGAGCAGTTCTTC.

The V call is TRBV21-1, the J call TRBJ2-7; the DNA was not compared with TRBD1, the D call given in the table. TRBV21-1 corresponds to a pseudogene. This CDR3 comprises 17 residues. CDR3 residues: CASSKEVTIRGANEQYF. The CDR3 bases are TGTGCCAGCAGCAAAGAGGTAACGATTAGGGGGGCTAACGAGCAGTACTTC.

This clonotype was recorded many times. The chain is built from TRBV27 and TRBJ1-5; D perhaps matches TRBD1 (6 bases). Germline V gene sequence: CDR1 MNHEY, CDR2 SMNVEV (reference sequence). This CDR3 is built from 15 residues. The V end lost 5 bases, the J end lost 9 bases, and 20 bases lay between the germline ends. In nucleotides, the CDR3 is TGTGCCAGCAGTCCTAGCCCAGGGGTCGAAAGGCCCCAGCATTTT. Its translation: CASSPSPGVERPQHF.

This clonotype was detected only a few times. The V and J genes are TRBV5-1 and TRBJ2-2; D may be TRBD1 (6 bases). V lost 3 bases and J 0 bases, leaving 15 bases between the germline ends. The germline V gene has CDR1 SGHRS and CDR2 YFSETQ. This CDR3 is 17 amino acids long. The CDR3 protein is CASSSRHDRPNTGELFF. The CDR3 coding sequence is TGCGCCAGCAGCTCCCGACACGACAGGCCGAACACCGGGGAGCTGTTTTTT.

This clonotype was counted only a few times. The V gene is TRBV5-1, the J gene TRBJ2-1, with D unclear. The V and J ends lost 2 bases and 1 base respectively, with 7 bases between them. This CDR3 has 14 amino acids. The germline gives CDR1 SGHRS, CDR2 YFSETQ. The CDR3 bases are TGCGCCAGCAGCTTTATACAGTCCTACAATGAGCAGTTCTTC. It codes for CASSFIQSYNEQFF.

This sequence joins TRBV2 and TRBJ2-5, with 9 bases aligning to TRBD1. The CDR3 length is 14 residues. From germline, CDR1 is SNHLY and CDR2 FYNNEI. J was trimmed by 2 bases and V by 7 bases; bases with no gene match: 5. CDR3 in DNA: TGTGCCAGCACTGGACAGGGGCCACAAGAGACCCAGTACTTC. This codes for CASTGQGPQETQYF. Using reference TRBV2 and TRBJ2-5 for the parts outside the CDR3, the full variable domain is EPEVTQTPSHQVTQMGQEVILRCVPISNHLYFYWYRQILGQKVEFLVSFYNNEISEKSEIFDDQFSVERPDGSNFTLKIRSTKLEDSAMYFCASTGQGPQETQYFGPGTRLLVL.

In its sample, this clonotype was seen a few times. The chain joins TRBV6-1 to TRBJ2-3, with 12 bases fitting TRBD2. Trimming cost V 7 bases and J 2 bases; bases outside gene matches: 4. The CDR3 loop spans 15 amino acids. Germline CDR1 MNHNS, CDR2 SASEGT. The chain's CDR3 is CASTGLAGLTDTQYF. CDR3 DNA: TGTGCCAGCACGGGACTAGCGGGCCTCACAGATACGCAGTATTTT.